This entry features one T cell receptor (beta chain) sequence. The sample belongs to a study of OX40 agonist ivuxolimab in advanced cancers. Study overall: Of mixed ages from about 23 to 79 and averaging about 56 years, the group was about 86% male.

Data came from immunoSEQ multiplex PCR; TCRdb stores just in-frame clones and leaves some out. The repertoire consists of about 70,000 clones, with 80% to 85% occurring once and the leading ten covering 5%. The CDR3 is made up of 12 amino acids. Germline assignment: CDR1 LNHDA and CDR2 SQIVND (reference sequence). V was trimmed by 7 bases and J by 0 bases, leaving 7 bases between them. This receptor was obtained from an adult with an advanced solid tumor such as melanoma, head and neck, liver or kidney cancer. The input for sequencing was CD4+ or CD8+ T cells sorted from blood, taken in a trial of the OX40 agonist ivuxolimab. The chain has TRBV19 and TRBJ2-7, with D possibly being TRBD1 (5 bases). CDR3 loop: CASKGASYEQYF. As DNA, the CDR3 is TGTGCCAGTAAAGGGGCCTCCTACGAGCAGTACTTC.